This passage covers 17 T cell receptor beta chains from one sample sequenced in a study of beta chain features in type 1 diabetes. Of the isolated RNA, all was reverse transcribed, and so the sequenced material was expressed TCRB transcripts. The data were produced by immunoSEQ multiplex PCR, yet TCRdb's version contains in-frame clones alone and is incomplete. Of 860,000 or so clones detected, 17% appear once; the ten largest clones hold 0.023%. The sample consisted of naive CD4+ T cells from blood. These receptor sequences come from a woman aged 18-30 years in good health.

This clone has only a few counts. This rearrangement joins TRBV28 to TRBJ2-3; 9 bases line up with TRBD2. This CDR3 spans 18 amino acids. Trimming took 2 bases from V and 2 from J; bases not matched to a gene: 11. The germline V gene has CDR1 MDHEN and CDR2 SYDVKM. The CDR3 coding sequence is TGTGCCAGCAGTTTACGGGCGGGAGGGCAATGGGTCACAGATACGCAGTATTTT. Translating it yields CASSLRAGGQWVTDTQYF. Full variable domain (outside the CDR3, taken from reference TRBV28 and TRBJ2-3): DVKVTQSSRYLVKRTGEKVFLECVQDMDHENMFWYRQDPGLGLRLIYFSYDVKMKEKGDIPEGYSVSREKKERFSLILESASTNQTSMYLCASSLRAGGQWVTDTQYFGPGTRLTVL.

This clone was counted a few times. The chain employs TRBV5-1 and TRBJ1-1, with D possibly matching TRBD1 (5 bases). CDR1 is SGHRS, CDR2 YFSETQ, per germline. V dropped 1 base and J dropped 5 bases, with 12 bases sitting between them. The length of the CDR3 is 14 residues. CDR3 DNA: TGCGCCAGCAGCTTGATGCGAGGGGTTACTGAAGCTTTCTTT. This encodes CASSLMRGVTEAFF.

J is TRBJ2-1 and V is TRBV11-2; 7 bases match TRBD2. The CDR3 runs to 13 residues. Trimming at V came to 4 bases and at J to 3 bases, leaving 0 bases not matched to a gene. The germline V gene has CDR1 SGHAT and CDR2 FQNNGV. The CDR3 DNA reads as TGTGCCAGCAGCTGGACTAGCTACAATGAGCAGTTCTTC. Amino acids: CASSWTSYNEQFF.

CDR3 coding DNA: TGTGCCGCAGGGCTAGCGGGGGGAACAGATACGCAGTATTTT. It codes for CAAGLAGGTDTQYF. The V and J genes are TRBV25-1 and TRBJ2-3; TRBD2 matches 11 bases. Germline V gene lookup returns CDR1 MGHDK and CDR2 SYGVNS. The CDR3 totals 14 residues. With V trimmed by 11 bases and J by 3 bases, 7 bases remained unmatched. The whole variable domain, remainder taken from reference TRBV25-1 and TRBJ2-3, is EADIYQTPRYLVIGTGKKITLECSQTMGHDKMYWYQQDPGMELHLIHYSYGVNSTEKGDLSSESTVSRIRTEHFPLTLESARPSHTSQYLCAAGLAGGTDTQYFGPGTRLTVL.

The rearrangement uses TRBV14 and TRBJ2-1, with 8 bases aligning to TRBD2. V lost 4 bases and J lost 11; bases outside the gene matches: 10. CDR1 and CDR2 (germline): SGHDN, FVKESK. The CDR3 contains 14 residues. The CDR3 reads CASSLNIAGTKQFF. In nucleotides, the CDR3 is TGTGCCAGCAGCCTGAATATAGCGGGGACTAAGCAGTTCTTC.

The chain has TRBV7-2 and TRBJ1-1; no reliable D call. V lost 5 bases and J lost 1, with 11 bases in between. The germline V gene encodes CDR1 SGHTA and CDR2 FQGNSA. The CDR3 is made up of 14 amino acids. CDR3 loop: CASSAVIGNTEAFF. For the CDR3, the DNA is TGTGCCAGCAGCGCAGTTATAGGGAACACTGAAGCTTTCTTT.

This clone was observed a handful of times. The chain links TRBV19 to TRBJ2-5, with D perhaps matching TRBD2 (6 bases). With 3 bases removed from V and 4 bases from J, the gap between germline ends came to 15 bases. The CDR3 sequence is 15 residues long. CDR1 LNHDA and CDR2 SQIVND come from the germline V gene (reference sequence). The CDR3 DNA follows: TGTGCCAGTAGTATCACCCAGGGAGGAGGAGAGACCCAGTACTTC. Translating it yields CASSITQGGGETQYF.

V is TRBV9 and J is TRBJ1-5; D is unresolved. The CDR3 consists of 13 residues. Germline values: CDR1 SGDLS, CDR2 YYNGEE. The V gene lost 4 bases and the J gene lost 4 bases, with 9 bases spanning the gap. CDR3 nucleotide sequence: TGTGCCAGCAGCCCGGACGGGAATCAGCCCCAGCATTTT. This gives the protein CASSPDGNQPQHF. The entire variable domain, with the rest obtained from reference TRBV9 and TRBJ1-5, is as follows: DSGVTQTPKHLITATGQRVTLRCSPRSGDLSVYWYQQSLDQGLQFLIQYYNGEERAKGNILERFSAQQFPDLHSELNLSSLELGDSALYFCASSPDGNQPQHFGDGTRLSIL.

V usage is TRBV28 and J usage is TRBJ2-7; 7 nucleotides agree with TRBD1. CDR1 and CDR2 from the germline V gene are MDHEN and SYDVKM. The J segment lost 1 base and the V segment lost 1 base, leaving 16 bases of the junction unmatched. CDR3 length: 19 amino acids. The CDR3 coding sequence is TGTGCCAGCAGTTTATACGAGGGCGCCAGGGACAGCGGTTCCTACGAGCAGTACTTC. It yields the protein CASSLYEGARDSGSYEQYF.

The rearrangement uses TRBV9 and TRBJ2-1; D perhaps matches TRBD1 (6 bases). The CDR3 is made up of 15 amino acids. The ends were cut back, 3 bases at V and 3 bases at J, with 13 bases in the middle. The germline V gene has CDR1 SGDLS and CDR2 YYNGEE. The CDR3 nucleotides are TGTGCCAGCAGCGAACAGGGAAGGGACTACAATGAGCAGTTCTTC. Protein: CASSEQGRDYNEQFF.

Only a few counts were recorded for this clone. The chain uses TRBV6-6 and TRBJ1-1; the match to TRBD1 covers 8 bases. The J segment lost 7 bases and the V segment lost 5 bases, leaving 15 bases of the junction unmatched. The CDR3 totals 16 residues. The V gene's germline CDR1 is MNHNY and CDR2 SVGAGI (reference sequence). CDR3 region: CASSPDRGFGSGEAFF. The CDR3 DNA reads as TGTGCCAGCAGTCCCGACAGGGGATTCGGGTCTGGTGAAGCTTTCTTT.

This clone was found a few times. This chain connects TRBV29-1 to TRBJ2-1; TRBD2 might be the D (6 bases). Per the germline V gene, CDR1 is SQVTM and CDR2 is ANQGSEA. The CDR3 totals 16 residues. The V and J ends lost 2 bases and 3 bases respectively, with 17 bases between them. CDR3: CSVEIGTGVFYNEQFF. The CDR3 DNA reads as TGCAGCGTTGAAATAGGGACGGGAGTTTTCTACAATGAGCAGTTCTTC.

The CDR3 nucleotides are TGTGCCAGCAGTTGGACAGGGAAAGGAGCTTTCTTT. This gives the protein CASSWTGKGAFF. This rearrangement joins TRBV6-1 to TRBJ1-1; 8 bases agree with TRBD1. There are 12 residues in the CDR3. Germline V gene lookup returns CDR1 MNHNS and CDR2 SASEGT. With 5 bases clipped from V and 10 bases from J, the junction kept 6 bases outside the gene matches.

This chain links TRBV5-1 with TRBJ1-1; D is ambiguous. This CDR3 is 12 amino acids long. Trimming pared 0 bases from V and 12 bases from J, leaving 12 bases between. Germline CDR1 reads SGHRS; CDR2 reads YFSETQ. CDR3 loop: CASSLGARETFF. For the CDR3, the DNA is TGCGCCAGCAGCTTGGGGGCAAGAGAGACTTTCTTT.

This chain connects TRBV18 to TRBJ1-2; 10 bases are a match to TRBD1. The junction had 5 bases not matched to a gene; V was cut back by 3 bases and J by 4 bases. The CDR3 runs 15 residues. Germline-derived CDR1 and CDR2 are KGHSH and LQKENI. The CDR3 bases are TGTGCCAGCTCACCGACGGACAGGGGGGGCTATGGCTACACCTTC. Translated: CASSPTDRGGYGYTF.

The rearrangement joins TRBV27 to TRBJ2-5; D gene unclear. Matching the DNA end better, TRBJ2-7 makes the J call doubtful. The germline gives CDR1 MNHEY, CDR2 SMNVEV (reference sequence). This CDR3 has 15 residues. The CDR3 nucleotides read TGTGCCAGCAGTTTGGGTCCCTTGGTGACCTACGAGCAGTACTTC. Encoded protein: CASSLGPLVTYEQYF.

V is TRBV5-1 and J is TRBJ2-1, with TRBD2 matching 8 bases. Germline CDR1 reads SGHRS; CDR2 reads YFSETQ. This CDR3 has 16 amino acids. With V trimmed by 0 bases and J by 6 bases, 8 bases remained unmatched. CDR3 region: CASSLAGAGVANEQFF. CDR3 coding DNA: TGCGCCAGCAGCTTGGCCGGAGCGGGAGTCGCCAATGAGCAGTTCTTC.